This T cell receptor beta chain was identified during a study of blood T cell repertoires in COVID-19. CDR1 is MNHEY, CDR2 SVGAGI, per germline. Trimming removed 6 bases at V and 4 bases at J, with 13 bases between. The CDR3 runs 14 residues. Clones were read by immunoSEQ multiplex PCR, and TCRdb kept only the in-frame ones, dropping some. Here the sample spans about 300,000 clones, over 75% being singletons. The chain uses TRBV6-5 and TRBJ1-5; possible D gene TRBD1, 5 bases. This sequence originates from a man aged 30 to 45 who had recovered from COVID-19. The sample consisted of PBMCs or T cells enriched from blood (not recorded which). The DNA of the CDR3 is TGTGCCAGCAGCCAGGGACTGCAAAATCAGCCCCAGCATTTT. This sequence encodes CASSQGLQNQPQHF.